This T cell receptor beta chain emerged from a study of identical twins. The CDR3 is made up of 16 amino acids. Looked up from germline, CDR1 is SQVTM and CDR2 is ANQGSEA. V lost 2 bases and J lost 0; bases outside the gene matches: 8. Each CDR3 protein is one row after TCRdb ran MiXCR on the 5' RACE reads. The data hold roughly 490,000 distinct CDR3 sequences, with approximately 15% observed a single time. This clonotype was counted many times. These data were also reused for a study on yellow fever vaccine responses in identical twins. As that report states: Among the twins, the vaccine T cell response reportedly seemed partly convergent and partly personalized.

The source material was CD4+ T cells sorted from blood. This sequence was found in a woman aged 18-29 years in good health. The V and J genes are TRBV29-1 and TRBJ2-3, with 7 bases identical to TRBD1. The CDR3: CSVELGGRTSTDTQYF. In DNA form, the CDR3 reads TGCAGCGTTGAATTAGGGGGCAGGACTAGCACAGATACGCAGTATTTT.